Following are 7 T cell receptor beta chains from one sample sequenced in a study of Ad26.COV2.S vaccination and SARS-CoV-2 variants. Documented treatment: approximately 18 received Ad26.COV2.S at low or high dose, single or two shots; a few received placebo; per-sample allocation not given. At day 63 after the first vaccine or placebo injection, samples were drawn. Profiling relied on immunoSEQ multiplex PCR, and the TCRdb table lists in-frame clones only, not all of them. Among a few hundred thousand clones, 92% were seen once, and the ten largest hold less than 2%. Sample: peripheral blood, taken in a trial of Ad26.COV2.S vaccine versus placebo. The receptors were sampled from a person aged 18-60 years who received the Ad26.COV2.S COVID-19 vaccine or a placebo.

V is TRBV19 and J is TRBJ2-3; TRBD1 is a possible D gene (6 bases). Germline CDR1 and CDR2: LNHDA and SQIVND (reference sequence). V shed 2 bases and J shed 1 base, with 7 bases lying between them. The CDR3 loop spans 14 amino acids. CDR3 nucleotides: TGTGCCAGTAGTATAAAGGGGGGCACAGATACGCAGTATTTT. Encoded protein: CASSIKGGTDTQYF.

CDR3 bases: TGTGCCAGCAGTTTATCGACGTTGGGACAGACCCACACAGATACGCAGTATTTT. It codes for CASSLSTLGQTHTDTQYF. The chain employs TRBV27 and TRBJ2-3, with TRBD1 matching over 7 bases. The J segment lost 2 bases and the V segment lost 0 bases, leaving 11 bases of the junction unmatched. The V gene's germline CDR1 is MNHEY and CDR2 SMNVEV (reference sequence). CDR3 size: 18 residues.

The chain carries TRBV6-5 and TRBJ1-6; the match to TRBD1 covers 8 bases. This CDR3 region has 15 residues. The trim removed 7 bases at V and 5 bases at J, leaving 7 bases unmatched. Looked up from germline, CDR1 is MNHEY and CDR2 is SVGAGI. The CDR3 region has the DNA TGTGCCAGCAACCAGGACAGGGTGGATAATTCACCCCTCCACTTT. As protein: CASNQDRVDNSPLHF.

The sample holds one count of this clone. The chain couples TRBV7-2 to TRBJ2-5; D uncertain. This CDR3 has 14 residues. V was pared by 5 bases and J by 1 base, with 11 bases between. The V gene's germline CDR1 is SGHTA and CDR2 FQGNSA. This chain's CDR3 is CASSSRALQETQYF. The CDR3 nucleotides read TGTGCCAGCAGCAGTCGGGCTCTCCAAGAGACCCAGTACTTC.

The J gene is TRBJ1-4, the V gene TRBV28; D uncertain. Trimming shortened V by 3 bases and J by 7 bases, and 12 bases separated the two germline ends. Germline CDR1 is MDHEN and CDR2 is SYDVKM. This CDR3 has 14 amino acids. CDR3 in amino acids: CASSLMEGGEKLFF. Written as DNA, the CDR3 is TGTGCCAGCAGTTTGATGGAGGGTGGTGAAAAACTGTTTTTT.

V and J are TRBV20-1 and TRBJ1-1; unclear D gene. The CDR3 runs 11 residues. V lost 5 bases and J lost 7, with 11 bases in between. Germline-derived CDR1 and CDR2 are DFQATT and SNEGSKA (reference sequence). The CDR3 DNA follows: TGCAGTGCTGGGTTCGGGTTTGAAGCTTTCTTT. It translates to CSAGFGFEAFF.

The chain uses TRBV6-5 and TRBJ1-5; possibly TRBD1 for D (5 bases). Germline V gene lookup returns CDR1 MNHEY and CDR2 SVGAGI. This CDR3 has 14 amino acids. Trimming shortened V by 6 bases and J by 4 bases, and 13 bases separated the two germline ends. CDR3 DNA sequence: TGTGCCAGCAGGAGGGGTTGGGGAAATCAGCCCCAGCATTTT. It translates to CASRRGWGNQPQHF.